These 22 T cell receptor beta chains were sequenced from one sample in a study of control samples from healthy donors and cancer patients (dated by TCRdb to 2018 to 2020). The library was generated by the immunoSEQ multiplex PCR assay. TCRdb carries this immuneACCESS record with in-frame sequences only. Its versions omit some clonotypes, under half of them owing to an unresolved V gene in the studies checked, with the rest unexplained. This sample is represented by some 130,000 clones; about nine tenths of them were singletons. The ten largest clones add up to around 5.1% of the sample. The sample comprised blood. The source is a man between 18 and 29 years old in good health.

CDR3 DNA: TGTGCCAGCAGAGCAAAGACAGGGTTTGCGGGGCAGCCCCAGCATTTT. Its translation is CASRAKTGFAGQPQHF. The V and J genes are TRBV2 and TRBJ1-5; 7 nucleotides match TRBD1. Germline-derived CDR1 and CDR2 are SNHLY and FYNNEI. V was clipped by 6 bases and J by 7 bases; unmatched bases: 15. The CDR3 is made up of 16 amino acids.

This chain links TRBV9 with TRBJ2-7; D gene ambiguous. The V gene's germline CDR1 is SGDLS and CDR2 YYNGEE. The CDR3 consists of 12 residues. V lost 0 bases, J lost 3 bases, and 4 bases lay in between. The CDR3 region has the DNA TGTGCCAGCAGCGTAGGAGACTACGAGCAGTACTTC. Translation gives CASSVGDYEQYF.

The V call is TRBV11-2, the J call TRBJ2-3; TRBD1 is a possible D gene (5 bases). CDR3 size: 15 residues. Per germline, CDR1 SGHAT and CDR2 FQNNGV. Trimming shortened V by 4 bases and J by 0 bases, and 11 bases separated the two germline ends. CDR3 bases: TGTGCCAGCAGCTATGACAGATATAGCACAGATACGCAGTATTTT. This gives the protein CASSYDRYSTDTQYF.

This sequence joins TRBV2 and TRBJ1-3; TRBD1 matches at 7 bases. CDR1 is SNHLY, CDR2 FYNNEI, per germline. Losses at the gene ends were 5 bases for V and 0 bases for J; bases not matched to a gene: 7. The CDR3 has 16 residues. The CDR3 DNA sequence: TGTGCCAGCAGTCGGGAGGGGGCCAGCTCTGGAAACACCATATATTTT. It yields the protein CASSREGASSGNTIYF. Using reference TRBV2 and TRBJ1-3 for the parts outside the CDR3, the full variable domain is EPEVTQTPSHQVTQMGQEVILRCVPISNHLYFYWYRQILGQKVEFLVSFYNNEISEKSEIFDDQFSVERPDGSNFTLKIRSTKLEDSAMYFCASSREGASSGNTIYFGEGSWLTVV.

The chain is built from TRBV6-5 and TRBJ1-5; D is unclear. V was clipped by 8 bases and J by 7 bases, with 21 bases between them. The CDR3 loop spans 15 amino acids. The germline V gene encodes CDR1 MNHEY and CDR2 SVGAGI. This CDR3 is CASLLAGALGQPQHF. DNA for the CDR3: TGTGCCAGCCTCCTGGCGGGAGCCCTGGGGCAGCCCCAGCATTTT.

The rearrangement uses TRBV6-5 and TRBJ2-5; the match to TRBD2 covers 9 bases. V lost 2 bases and J lost 1; bases outside the gene matches: 5. CDR3 length: 16 residues. In germline, CDR1 is MNHEY, CDR2 SVGAGI. The CDR3 sequence is CASSYGLAGSQETQYF. Written as DNA, the CDR3 is TGTGCCAGCAGTTACGGGCTAGCGGGGTCCCAAGAGACCCAGTACTTC.

The chain links TRBV4-1 to TRBJ1-3; no clear D. This CDR3 region has 15 residues. Germline V lookup: CDR1 MGHRA, CDR2 YSYEKL. The V end lost 4 bases, the J end lost 0 bases, and 10 bases lay between the germline ends. CDR3 coding DNA: TGCGCCAGCAGCCTGGGTTCTGGCTCTGGAAACACCATATATTTT. Translating gives CASSLGSGSGNTIYF.

The chain recombines TRBV4-1 with TRBJ1-3; D unresolved. This CDR3 contains 14 residues. In germline, CDR1 is MGHRA, CDR2 YSYEKL. Trimming shortened V by 1 base and J by 6 bases, and 10 bases separated the two germline ends. The CDR3 DNA follows: TGCGCCAGCAGCCAAGTATCACAGCTAAACACCATATATTTT. Its translation: CASSQVSQLNTIYF.

The V gene is TRBV27, the J gene TRBJ1-4; 11 bases match TRBD1. The CDR3 is made up of 17 amino acids. The ends lost 5 bases at V and 2 bases at J; junction bases unmatched: 7. Looked up from germline, CDR1 is MNHEY and CDR2 is SMNVEV (reference sequence). CDR3 coding DNA: TGTGCCAGCAGTCCCTGGACAGGGGGCCGTACTAATGAAAAACTGTTTTTT. Its protein is CASSPWTGGRTNEKLFF.

Note on this clone: Additional DNA sequences in this sample encode the identical CDR3. The J gene is TRBJ1-5, the V gene TRBV18, with unresolved D. The CDR3 length is 15 residues. The germline V and J ends were trimmed by 3 bases and 0 bases, with 9 bases remaining between them. Germline V gene data show CDR1 as KGHSH and CDR2 as LQKENI. The CDR3 bases are TGTGCCAGCTCACCCGCAGGTGGTAGCAATCAGCCCCAGCATTTT. Translation: CASSPAGGSNQPQHF.

This clone was counted once. The rearrangement uses TRBV5-4 and TRBJ1-1; D is possibly TRBD1 (5 bases). The germline gives CDR1 SGHNT, CDR2 YYREEE (reference sequence). This CDR3 region has 16 residues. Trimming took 0 bases from V and 0 from J, leaving 12 bases between them. CDR3 in DNA: TGTGCCAGCAGCTTGGGGGGACCCCAAATGAACACTGAAGCTTTCTTT. As protein: CASSLGGPQMNTEAFF.

This chain connects TRBV4-1 to TRBJ2-2; 12 bases align to TRBD2. Germline V gives CDR1 MGHRA, CDR2 YSYEKL. The CDR3 consists of 17 residues. J gave up 4 bases and V 0 bases, and 3 bases lay outside the gene matches. The CDR3 nucleotides read TGCGCCAGCAGCCAAGAGACTAGCGGGGGATCCACCGGGGAGCTGTTTTTT. Protein sequence: CASSQETSGGSTGELFF.

The chain employs TRBV2 and TRBJ1-1, with a possible D match to TRBD1 (6 bases). Trimming took off 5 bases at V and 1 base at J, with 14 bases between the two ends. The CDR3 is made up of 15 amino acids. In germline, CDR1 is SNHLY, CDR2 FYNNEI. This CDR3 is CASSSPGAENTEAFF. CDR3 DNA sequence: TGTGCCAGCAGTTCACCAGGGGCGGAGAACACTGAAGCTTTCTTT.

V and J are TRBV6-5 and TRBJ1-1; 8 bases map to TRBD1. Germline assignment: CDR1 MNHEY and CDR2 SVGAGI. The CDR3 totals 14 residues. V shed 11 bases and J 0 bases; nucleotides not matched to a gene: 8. The CDR3 nucleotides are TGTGCCGCAAGGACAGGGATTATGAACACTGAAGCTTTCTTT. Amino acid sequence: CAARTGIMNTEAFF.

The chain is built from TRBV19 and TRBJ1-5; TRBD1 might be the D (5 bases). V dropped 5 bases and J dropped 7 bases, with 15 bases sitting between them. Germline CDR1 and CDR2: LNHDA and SQIVND (reference sequence). This CDR3 has 14 amino acids. The DNA for the CDR3 is TGTGCCAGTAGTTGGAAGGGAGAGGGGCAGCCCCAGCATTTT. Its translation: CASSWKGEGQPQHF.

The gene calls are TRBV7-9 and TRBJ2-2; the match to TRBD1 covers 7 bases. Germline-derived CDR1 and CDR2 are SEHNR and FQNEAQ (reference sequence). The CDR3 totals 13 residues. The V and J ends lost 6 bases and 7 bases, in that order; junction bases with no gene match: 5. This CDR3 is CASRGQADGELFF. CDR3 nucleotide sequence: TGTGCCAGCAGAGGACAGGCAGACGGGGAGCTGTTTTTT.

This sequence joins TRBV6-5 and TRBJ2-1; D call uncertain. The CDR3 extends over 13 amino acids. Between the trimmed V and J ends, which lost 2 bases and 5 bases, there was a span of 7 bases. Germline V gene sequence: CDR1 MNHEY, CDR2 SVGAGI. The CDR3 DNA is TGTGCCAGCAGTTACAACCTAGACAATGAGCAGTTCTTC. It translates to CASSYNLDNEQFF.

The chain recombines TRBV6-5 with TRBJ2-1; TRBD2 matches at 8 bases. Germline CDR1 reads MNHEY; CDR2 reads SVGAGI. The CDR3 is made up of 15 amino acids. The V gene end was trimmed by 6 bases and the J gene end by 5 bases; junction bases not matched to a gene: 9. The CDR3 loop is CASSPPGTRNNEQFF. Here the CDR3 DNA reads TGTGCCAGCAGCCCCCCCGGGACTAGGAACAATGAGCAGTTCTTC.

The count of this clone is one. The V gene is TRBV24-1, the J gene TRBJ2-5; D might be TRBD1 (6 bases). CDR1 and CDR2 from the germline V gene are KGHDR and SFDVKD. Trimming stripped 8 bases from V and 2 bases from J, with 11 bases between. CDR3 length: 13 residues. CDR3 bases: TGTGCCACCAAAAGGACAGCTCAAGAGACCCAGTACTTC. Residues: CATKRTAQETQYF.

The chain has TRBV5-6 and TRBJ1-1, with D unresolved. With 0 bases removed from V and 6 bases from J, the gap between germline ends came to 9 bases. This CDR3 contains 13 residues. Germline loops: CDR1 SGHDT, CDR2 YYEEEE. The CDR3 DNA reads as TGTGCCAGCAGCTTGGCGGGGATCGCTGAAGCTTTCTTT. The encoded protein is CASSLAGIAEAFF.

The chain joins TRBV30 to TRBJ2-7, with 12 bases identical to TRBD2. V trimming: 1 base; J trimming: 2 bases; junction bases outside the gene matches: 0. Germline CDR1 reads GTSNPN; CDR2 reads SVGIG (reference sequence). CDR3 size: 14 residues. In DNA, the CDR3 is TGTGCCTGGAGTGGACTAGCGGGGGCCTACGAGCAGTACTTC. Its protein product is CAWSGLAGAYEQYF. Supplemented by reference TRBV30 and TRBJ2-7, the full variable domain reads SQTIHQWPATLVQPVGSPLSLECTVEGTSNPNLYWYRQAAGRGLQLLFYSVGIGQISSEVPQNLSASRPQDRQFILSSKKLLLSDSGFYLCAWSGLAGAYEQYFGPGTRLTVT.

V and J are TRBV4-1 and TRBJ2-7, with 7 nucleotides matching TRBD1. This CDR3 has 15 residues. Trimming took 1 base from V and 3 from J; bases not matched to a gene: 6. The germline V gene has CDR1 MGHRA and CDR2 YSYEKL. In DNA form, the CDR3 reads TGCGCCAGCAGCCAAGTGGCGACAGGGTACTACGAGCAGTACTTC. This translates into CASSQVATGYYEQYF.